Listed here are 13 T cell receptor beta chains from one sample, sequenced in a study of PD-1 blockade in mismatch repair-deficient tumors. The protocol was immunoSEQ multiplex PCR, while the TCRdb copy is restricted to in-frame clones and leaves out a portion. The sample includes about 16,000 clones, roughly four fifths of them seen just once. The source material was PBMCs, sampled 4 weeks after starting pembrolizumab. These receptors were obtained from an adult with mismatch repair-deficient cancer.

The V and J genes are TRBV19 and TRBJ2-1; D is perhaps TRBD2 (5 bases). V gave up 5 bases and J gave up 4 bases, with 18 bases separating them. The V gene's germline CDR1 is LNHDA and CDR2 SQIVND (reference sequence). The CDR3 spans 16 residues. CDR3 nucleotides: TGTGCCAGTAGTCCGGTAGTGGCGGGCCCTTACAATGAGCAGTTCTTC. Its translation is CASSPVVAGPYNEQFF.

The chain joins TRBV2 to TRBJ2-2, with 7 nucleotides matching TRBD2. CDR3 length equals 15 residues. In germline, CDR1 is SNHLY, CDR2 FYNNEI. V shed 3 bases, J shed 4 bases, and the junction held 5 bases outside the gene matches. The CDR3 coding sequence is TGTGCCAGCAGTGAGCGCGGGAGAGGCACCGGGGAGCTGTTTTTT. Protein product: CASSERGRGTGELFF.

This clone was seen a handful of times. The chain joins TRBV28 to TRBJ2-7; 10 bases map to TRBD2. V lost 7 bases and J lost 3; bases outside the gene matches: 9. Per germline, CDR1 MDHEN and CDR2 SYDVKM. The CDR3 runs 15 residues. CDR3 protein: CASITSGIAGYEQYF. The DNA of the CDR3 is TGTGCCAGCATCACTAGCGGGATAGCGGGCTACGAGCAGTACTTC.

This chain uses TRBV30 with TRBJ2-7; a weak D match, TRBD1 (6 bases). This CDR3 has 15 residues. Germline-derived CDR1 and CDR2 are GTSNPN and SVGIG (reference sequence). The V end was cut by 4 bases, the J end by 0 bases, with 16 bases between. The CDR3 nucleotides are TGTGCCTGGACCTCTGAACAGGGCCCCTCCTACGAGCAGTACTTC. Residues: CAWTSEQGPSYEQYF.

The chain carries TRBV5-5 and TRBJ1-5; 7 bases match TRBD1. CDR1 and CDR2 (germline): SGHKS, YYEKEE (reference sequence). After removal of 4 bases from V and 7 bases from J, the junction contained 14 bases not matched to a gene. This CDR3 is built from 16 residues. The CDR3 loop is CASSPKEGGAGQPQHF. DNA of the CDR3: TGTGCCAGCAGCCCCAAAGAAGGGGGCGCGGGGCAGCCCCAGCATTTT. Looking up the rest from reference TRBV5-5 and TRBJ1-5 gives the full variable domain: DAGVTQSPTHLIKTRGQQVTLRCSPISGHKSVSWYQQVLGQGPQFIFQYYEKEERGRGNFPDRFSARQFPNYSSELNVNALLLGDSALYLCASSPKEGGAGQPQHFGDGTRLSIL.

This chain connects TRBV5-1 to TRBJ2-3, with unresolved D. Trimming took 0 bases from V and 5 from J, leaving 4 bases between them. Per the germline V gene, CDR1 is SGHRS and CDR2 is YFSETQ. The CDR3 covers 12 residues. CDR3 nucleotides: TGCGCCAGCAGCTTGGCCCAAGATACGCAGTATTTT. The encoded protein is CASSLAQDTQYF.

The rearrangement joins TRBV5-1 to TRBJ2-1; D is unresolved. This CDR3 comprises 14 residues. Deletions cut 3 bases from V and 5 bases from J, with 12 bases between. CDR1 and CDR2 (germline): SGHRS, YFSETQ. CDR3 bases: TGCGCCAGCAGCTATTCCGCTGGCAACAATGAGCAGTTCTTC. Encoded protein: CASSYSAGNNEQFF.

The chain is built from TRBV28 and TRBJ2-7, with D possibly TRBD2 on 5 matching bases. The ends were cut back, 7 bases at V and 2 bases at J, with 12 bases in the middle. This CDR3 is 13 amino acids long. Germline V gene sequence: CDR1 MDHEN, CDR2 SYDVKM. The CDR3 region is CASKEPGTYEQYF. CDR3 bases: TGTGCCAGCAAAGAGCCCGGGACCTACGAGCAGTACTTC. Combining the CDR3 with reference TRBV28 and TRBJ2-7 gives the whole variable domain DVKVTQSSRYLVKRTGEKVFLECVQDMDHENMFWYRQDPGLGLRLIYFSYDVKMKEKGDIPEGYSVSREKKERFSLILESASTNQTSMYLCASKEPGTYEQYFGPGTRLTVT.

The V and J genes are TRBV5-1 and TRBJ2-5; tentatively, D is TRBD2 (6 bases). From germline, CDR1 is SGHRS and CDR2 YFSETQ. CDR3 length: 15 amino acids. Trimming pared 4 bases from V and 1 base from J, leaving 14 bases between. This CDR3 is CASSRTGDRQETQYF. CDR3 DNA: TGCGCCAGCAGCCGTACGGGGGACCGCCAAGAGACCCAGTACTTC.

The CDR3 DNA reads as TGTGCCAGCAGCCTAAAACCTATTATTCGGACTAGCGGGAGCACAGATACGCAGTATTTT. Protein: CASSLKPIIRTSGSTDTQYF. The rearrangement links TRBV7-3 to TRBJ2-3; 11 bases map to TRBD2. V lost 5 bases to trimming and J lost 0 bases; unmatched junction nucleotides: 16. CDR1 is SGHTA and CDR2 is FQGTGA in the germline V gene. The CDR3 sequence is 20 residues long.

The chain links TRBV28 to TRBJ1-5, with 7 bases lining up with TRBD1. The CDR3 extends over 14 amino acids. Germline V gives CDR1 MDHEN, CDR2 SYDVKM. The V and J ends lost 3 bases and 5 bases, in that order; junction bases with no gene match: 4. The CDR3 sequence: CASSFWQGDQPQHF. For the CDR3, the DNA is TGTGCCAGCAGTTTTTGGCAGGGGGATCAGCCCCAGCATTTT. The whole variable domain, remainder taken from reference TRBV28 and TRBJ1-5, is DVKVTQSSRYLVKRTGEKVFLECVQDMDHENMFWYRQDPGLGLRLIYFSYDVKMKEKGDIPEGYSVSREKKERFSLILESASTNQTSMYLCASSFWQGDQPQHFGDGTRLSIL.

The chain couples TRBV7-2 to TRBJ2-4; 10 bases match TRBD2. The CDR3 consists of 14 residues. V was pared by 5 bases and J by 5 bases, with 3 bases of the junction left unmatched. Germline CDR1 SGHTA, CDR2 FQGNSA. CDR3 protein: CASSRGTSENIQYF. The CDR3 DNA follows: TGTGCCAGCAGCAGAGGGACTAGCGAAAACATTCAGTACTTC.

CDR3 protein: CATSRDGLAGVLGETQYF. In DNA, the CDR3 is TGTGCCACCAGCAGAGATGGACTAGCGGGAGTGCTTGGGGAGACCCAGTACTTC. The chain couples TRBV15 to TRBJ2-5; 13 bases agree with TRBD2. In germline, CDR1 is LNHNV, CDR2 YYDKDF (reference sequence). The CDR3 totals 18 residues. V trimming: 0 bases; J trimming: 5 bases; junction bases outside the gene matches: 9.